The next 21 T cell receptor beta chains were all read from a single sample in a study of T cell clonality in common variable immunodeficiency. The assay was immunoSEQ multiplex PCR, and TCRdb's table has in-frame clones only and misses some. This repertoire holds tens of thousands of clones, and none appear only once. Sequencing input: peripheral blood mononuclear cells. Every receptor here comes from a person aged 18 to 75 in good health.

This clone was seen ten or more times. The read terminates 3 residues ahead of where the CDR3 ends, so the germline J gene completes it. The chain couples TRBV10-3 to TRBJ2-5, with 14 bases aligning to TRBD2. Germline V lookup: CDR1 ENHRY, CDR2 SYGVKD. V lost 6 bases, J lost 2 bases, and 5 bases stayed unmatched. The CDR3 runs 16 residues. The sequenced part of the CDR3 DNA is TGTGCCATCAGCCGCCGGACTAGCGGGGGGCAAGAGACC. This encodes CAISRRTSGGQET. Given in full, the CDR3 is CAISRRTSGGQETQYF.

In its sample, this clone was seen many times. The CDR3 extends 3 residues past the end of the read, so its final part is completed from the germline J gene. The V call is TRBV10-1, the J call TRBJ2-5, with no clear D. This CDR3 is 13 amino acids long. CDR1 and CDR2 (germline): WNHNN, SYGVQD (reference sequence). Trimming shortened V by 5 bases and J by 5 bases, and 12 bases separated the two germline ends. The CDR3 bases that were read are TGCGCCAGCAGTCCCAATGTACGGGAGACC. Translation: CASSPNVRET. The entire CDR3 is CASSPNVRETQYF.

As regards this clone: The DNA ends 3 residues before the CDR3 does, and the rest of the CDR3 is filled in from the germline J gene. This sequence joins TRBV10-3 and TRBJ1-6; 8 positions match TRBD1. The J segment lost 5 bases and the V segment lost 11 bases, leaving 8 bases of the junction unmatched. Germline V gene data show CDR1 as ENHRY and CDR2 as SYGVKD. The CDR3 loop spans 14 amino acids. CDR3: CAVRSDRDNSPLHF. The DNA read from the CDR3 is TGTGCCGTGAGATCGGACAGGGATAATTCACCC.

This clone was detected ten times or more. The CDR3 is cut off 3 residues early in the read; its end comes from the germline J gene. The genes are TRBV11-2 and TRBJ2-7; D is undetermined. CDR3 size: 13 residues. Germline V lookup: CDR1 SGHAT, CDR2 FQNNGV. Trimming took 4 bases from V and 0 from J, leaving 7 bases between them. The CDR3 DNA, read in part, is TGTGCCAGCAGCTCGGGTCCCTCCTACGAG. As protein: CASSSGPSYE. The CDR3 in its entirety is CASSSGPSYEQYF.

The sample holds many counts of this clone. The read finishes 3 residues shy of the CDR3 end, and the germline J gene is used to complete it. This chain links TRBV13 with TRBJ1-3; weak D call: TRBD1 (5 bases). CDR3 length equals 15 residues. Germline V gives CDR1 PRHDT, CDR2 FYEKMQ (reference sequence). The V gene lost 1 base and the J gene lost 5 bases, with 12 bases spanning the gap. The CDR3 is CASSLAGWVRNTIYF. The covered CDR3 bases are TGTGCCAGCAGCTTAGCAGGGTGGGTGAGAAACACC.

This clone was seen repeatedly, ten times or more. The read ends 3 residues before the CDR3 terminus; that terminus is restored from the germline J gene. The chain carries TRBV5-1 and TRBJ1-6; 10 bases match TRBD1. The CDR3 is made up of 16 amino acids. Germline CDR1 is SGHRS and CDR2 is YFSETQ. V lost 2 bases and J lost 7; bases outside the gene matches: 6. The sequenced CDR3 bases are TGCGCCAGCAGCTTAGGGGACAGGGGCAAGAATTCACCC. This sequence encodes CASSLGDRGKNSP. The CDR3 in its entirety is CASSLGDRGKNSPLHF. Together with reference TRBV5-1 and TRBJ1-6, the CDR3 gives the full variable domain: KAGVTQTPRYLIKTRGQQVTLSCSPISGHRSVSWYQQTPGQGLQFLFEYFSETQRNKGNFPGRFSGRQFSNSRSEMNVSTLELGDSALYLCASSLGDRGKNSPLHFGNGTRLTVT.

This clone was seen at least ten times. The read finishes 3 residues shy of the CDR3 end, and the germline J gene is used to complete it. J is TRBJ2-1 and V is TRBV19, with 8 bases aligning to TRBD1. With 10 bases clipped from V and 3 bases from J, the junction kept 11 bases outside the gene matches. From germline, CDR1 is LNHDA and CDR2 SQIVND (reference sequence). This CDR3 contains 15 residues. CDR3 region: CATYEGTGRYNEQFF. CDR3 bases read: TGTGCCACCTATGAGGGGACAGGCCGCTACAATGAG. Full variable domain (rest looked up from reference TRBV19 and TRBJ2-1): DGGITQSPKYLFRKEGQNVTLSCEQNLNHDAMYWYRQDPGQGLRLIYYSQIVNDFQKGDIAEGYSVSREKKESFPLTVTSAQKNPTAFYLCATYEGTGRYNEQFFGPGTRLTVL.

This clone has a count of ten or more. The read gets to within 3 residues of the CDR3 end, and the germline J gene fills in the rest. The chain combines TRBV4-1 with TRBJ2-2; a weak D match, TRBD2 (5 bases). The CDR3 contains 15 residues. Trimming took off 8 bases at V and 0 bases at J, with 13 bases between the two ends. Germline values: CDR1 MGHRA, CDR2 YSYEKL. Here the CDR3 reads CASGSARANTGELFF. The CDR3 bases that were read are TGCGCCAGCGGGTCCGCGCGGGCGAACACCGGGGAG.

This clone was observed many times. The read is 3 residues too short to cover the CDR3 end, so that end is filled in from the germline J gene. This sequence joins TRBV28 and TRBJ1-4, with TRBD1 matching 7 bases. The germline gives CDR1 MDHEN, CDR2 SYDVKM. Trimming removed 3 bases from V and 4 bases from J; junction bases left unmatched: 8. CDR3 length: 16 residues. The covered CDR3 bases are TGTGCCAGCAGTTTGCTCGACAGGGTGGGTAATGAAAAA. This codes for CASSLLDRVGNEK. The CDR3 in full is CASSLLDRVGNEKLFF. The complete variable domain, with remaining parts taken from reference TRBV28 and TRBJ1-4, reads DVKVTQSSRYLVKRTGEKVFLECVQDMDHENMFWYRQDPGLGLRLIYFSYDVKMKEKGDIPEGYSVSREKKERFSLILESASTNQTSMYLCASSLLDRVGNEKLFFGSGTQLSVL.

Ten or more counts support this clone. The read stops 3 residues short of the end of the CDR3; the missing end is completed from the germline J gene. The chain uses TRBV10-3 and TRBJ1-1; 10 positions agree with TRBD1. The CDR3 spans 12 residues. The germline V gene has CDR1 ENHRY and CDR2 SYGVKD. This CDR3 reads CATAGTGDFAFF. CDR3 DNA, as far as it was read: TGTGCCACCGCCGGGACAGGGGATTTT.

This clone was detected many times. The DNA ends 3 residues before the CDR3 does, and the rest of the CDR3 is filled in from the germline J gene. The chain couples TRBV12-3 or TRBV12-4 to TRBJ2-1, with 11 positions matching TRBD2. The CDR3 is 16 residues long. The V gene end was trimmed by 6 bases and the J gene end by 1 base; junction bases not matched to a gene: 5. This CDR3 is CASSYTSGGSYNEQFF. The part of the CDR3 DNA that was read is TGTGCCAGCAGCTATACTAGCGGGGGTTCCTACAATGAG.

In its sample, this clone was seen many times. The DNA ends 3 residues before the CDR3 does, and the rest of the CDR3 is filled in from the germline J gene. V is TRBV19 and J is TRBJ1-1; unclear D gene. Germline loops: CDR1 LNHDA, CDR2 SQIVND (reference sequence). There are 12 residues in the CDR3. V lost 0 bases to trimming and J lost 6 bases, with 5 bases between them. The sequenced part of the CDR3 DNA is TGTGCCAGTAGTATAGATCCGGCTGAA. The encoded protein is CASSIDPAE. The complete CDR3 sequence is CASSIDPAEAFF. Filled out from reference TRBV19 and TRBJ1-1, the complete variable domain reads DGGITQSPKYLFRKEGQNVTLSCEQNLNHDAMYWYRQDPGQGLRLIYYSQIVNDFQKGDIAEGYSVSREKKESFPLTVTSAQKNPTAFYLCASSIDPAEAFFGQGTRLTVV.

This clone was observed at least ten times. The read halts 3 residues ahead of the CDR3 end, with the missing end drawn from the germline J gene. The chain joins TRBV7-9 to TRBJ2-1; a weak D match, TRBD1 (6 bases). Between the trimmed V and J ends, which lost 11 bases and 0 bases, there was a span of 14 bases. The CDR3 length is 14 residues. Germline loops: CDR1 SEHNR, CDR2 FQNEAQ (reference sequence). The CDR3 here is CAAGGYSSYNEQFF. Partial CDR3 DNA: TGTGCCGCTGGGGGCTACAGCTCCTACAATGAG.

This clone showed up many times. The CDR3 loop is CASSLDGHATNEKLFF. The part of the CDR3 DNA that was read is TGTGCCAGCAGCTTGGACGGACATGCAACTAATGAAAAA. This chain uses TRBV7-6 with TRBJ1-4; tentative D call: TRBD1 (5 bases). The sequence runs out 3 residues before the end of the CDR3; the remainder is reconstructed from the germline J gene. CDR1 and CDR2 from the germline V gene are SGHVS and FNYEAQ. Trimming took off 3 bases at V and 0 bases at J, with 11 bases between the two ends. The length of the CDR3 is 16 residues. The full variable domain, completed using reference TRBV7-6 and TRBJ1-4, is GAGVSQSPRYKVTKRGQDVALRCDPISGHVSLYWYRQALGQGPEFLTYFNYEAQQDKSGLPNDRFSAERPEGSISTLTIQRTEQRDSAMYRCASSLDGHATNEKLFFGSGTQLSVL.

This clone was seen ten or more times. The CDR3 extends 3 residues past the end of the read, so its final part is completed from the germline J gene. The chain couples TRBV5-1 to TRBJ2-2; D gene unclear. Per the germline V gene, CDR1 is SGHRS and CDR2 is YFSETQ. Trimming stripped 0 bases from V and 2 bases from J, with 20 bases between. The CDR3 is 19 amino acids. The part of the CDR3 DNA that was read is TGCGCCAGCAGCTTGGAACGCGGCGGTCGAACTATAAACACCGGGGAG. This encodes CASSLERGGRTINTGE. The whole CDR3 region reads CASSLERGGRTINTGELFF.

This clone was observed at least ten times. The DNA read from the CDR3 is TGTGCCAGTAGTATAGCACAGGGGGTACTTCAGCCC. Residues: CASSIAQGVLQP. In full, the CDR3 is CASSIAQGVLQPQHF. V and J are TRBV19 and TRBJ1-5; 8 nucleotides align to TRBD1. Sequencing ends 3 residues short of the CDR3 end; the germline J gene provides the rest. The V and J ends lost 1 base and 6 bases, in that order; junction bases with no gene match: 5. This CDR3 comprises 15 residues. Germline loops: CDR1 LNHDA, CDR2 SQIVND (reference sequence).

This clone was observed many times. The read falls 3 residues short of the CDR3 end, and the missing part is taken from the germline J gene. The chain couples TRBV6-1 to TRBJ1-6; D uncertain. Trimming took off 2 bases at V and 10 bases at J, with 15 bases between the two ends. This CDR3 has 15 residues. Germline V CDR1 and CDR2: MNHNS, SASEGT. CDR3 DNA (partial): TGTGCCAGCAGTGAAAGGTGGGGTGCGGGGTCACCC. Translating gives CASSERWGAGSP. Given in full, the CDR3 is CASSERWGAGSPLHF.

This clone was found many times. This CDR3 reads CASSLRGVEAFF. The sequenced CDR3 bases are TGTGCCAGCAGCTTGAGAGGGGTTGAG. The V gene is TRBV5-4, the J gene TRBJ1-1; TRBD1 is a possible D gene (5 bases). The observed sequence ends 3 residues before the CDR3 terminus, with the missing tail filled in from the germline J gene. The CDR3 spans 12 residues. Germline CDR1 SGHNT, CDR2 YYREEE (reference sequence).

This clone was recorded many times. The read terminates 3 residues before the CDR3 end, so the remaining end is supplied by the germline J gene. The chain employs TRBV20-1 and TRBJ2-2, with 8 bases aligning to TRBD2. Germline trimming cut 1 base from V and 4 bases from J; bases unmatched to any gene: 11. Germline loops: CDR1 DFQATT, CDR2 SNEGSKA (reference sequence). This CDR3 spans 17 amino acids. CDR3 in amino acids: CSARGSGAGGITGELFF. Partial CDR3 DNA: TGCAGTGCTAGAGGTTCAGGGGCGGGGGGAATCACCGGGGAG.

Regarding this clone: The read stops 3 residues short of the end of the CDR3; the missing end is completed from the germline J gene. The chain uses TRBV7-9 and TRBJ1-2; tentative D call: TRBD1 (5 bases). In germline, CDR1 is SEHNR, CDR2 FQNEAQ (reference sequence). Between the trimmed V and J ends, which lost 3 bases and 6 bases, there was a span of 8 bases. The CDR3 totals 12 residues. The CDR3 DNA, read in part, is TGTGCCAGCAGCTTGGGGGGAGATGGC. As protein: CASSLGGDG. The CDR3, in full, reads CASSLGGDGYTF.

This clone was seen repeatedly, ten times or more. The CDR3 end falls 3 residues outside the read, so it is completed with the germline J gene. This chain connects TRBV4-1 to TRBJ2-2; D is uncertain. There are 16 residues in the CDR3. Germline CDR1 reads MGHRA; CDR2 reads YSYEKL. Trimming took 2 bases from V and 0 from J, leaving 10 bases between them. The CDR3 reads CASSQPGQSNTGELFF. CDR3 DNA (partial): TGCGCCAGCAGCCAACCAGGTCAGTCGAACACCGGGGAG.